This T cell receptor (beta chain) came from a study of memory CD4+ T cells and cytomegalovirus serostatus. About the research overall: This sample comes from healthy Belgian adults, roughly nine CMV seropositive, 24 seronegative.

The method was immunoSEQ multiplex PCR; TCRdb's version includes in-frame clones alone and lacks a portion of them. The table has about 96,000 clones, about four fifths seen once. V was cut by 3 bases and J by 6 bases, with 12 bases left in between. This CDR3 contains 14 residues. Germline loops: CDR1 LNHDA, CDR2 SQIVND (reference sequence). The sort gate was single viable CD3+CD4+CD8-CD45RO+ cells for memory CD4+ T cells. The material sequenced was memory CD4+ T cells from blood. This clonotype was obtained from an adult in good health and CMV-seropositive. The gene calls are TRBV19 and TRBJ2-1; the D is unclear. In DNA, the CDR3 is TGTGCCAGTAGTATCCCCGGCCTTTCCAATGAGCAGTTCTTC. The encoded protein is CASSIPGLSNEQFF.